This entry lists 9 T cell receptor beta chains sequenced from one sample in a study of blood T cell repertoires in COVID-19. Using immunoSEQ multiplex PCR, the repertoire was profiled, and TCRdb retains in-frame clones only, with some absent. This sample yields around 25,000 clones, of which approximately 77% are seen a single time; more than 12% belongs to the top ten. The sequencing input was peripheral blood. The receptors were sampled from an elderly man with active or convalescent COVID-19.

The chain is built from TRBV11-2 and TRBJ2-1, with 10 bases fitting TRBD1. The CDR3 totals 15 residues. J gave up 9 bases and V 3 bases, and 8 bases lay outside the gene matches. The germline gives CDR1 SGHAT, CDR2 FQNNGV. The CDR3 DNA sequence: TGTGCCAGCAGCTTGCGGGGGACAGGGGTGGGTGAGCAGTTCTTC. Translated, it gives CASSLRGTGVGEQFF.

This clone has a single count. V is TRBV11-2 and J is TRBJ2-1; maybe TRBD2 (6 bases). The germline V gene encodes CDR1 SGHAT and CDR2 FQNNGV. The CDR3 extends over 18 amino acids. V gave up 0 bases and J gave up 7 bases, with 22 bases separating them. The CDR3 region is CASSLDKRAIGRGNEQFF. The CDR3 bases are TGTGCCAGCAGCTTAGATAAACGGGCAATCGGGAGAGGGAATGAGCAGTTCTTC.

The gene calls are TRBV7-2 and TRBJ1-6; D not resolved. The CDR3 covers 17 residues. Germline assignment: CDR1 SGHTA and CDR2 FQGNSA. V gave up 1 base and J gave up 0 bases, with 10 bases separating them. DNA for the CDR3: TGTGCCAGCAGCTTAGTGGGCAGTAGCTCCTATAATTCACCCCTCCACTTT. Translating gives CASSLVGSSSYNSPLHF.

The sample holds a few counts of this clone. The gene calls are TRBV7-2 and TRBJ1-6; D uncertain. Germline V gene sequence: CDR1 SGHTA, CDR2 FQGNSA. The CDR3 has 14 amino acids. The ends were cut back, 3 bases at V and 4 bases at J, with 7 bases in the middle. In DNA, the CDR3 is TGTGCCAGCAGCTTCAGGCCATATAATTCACCCCTCCACTTT. This translates into CASSFRPYNSPLHF.

The V call is TRBV3-1 (or the pseudogene TRBV3-2), the J call TRBJ2-7; TRBD2 matches 12 bases. The germline gives CDR1 LGHDT, CDR2 YNNKEL (reference sequence). V was clipped by 1 base and J by 1 base; unmatched bases: 2. The CDR3 contains 16 residues. The CDR3 protein is CASSQVGLAGSYEQYF. The CDR3 nucleotides read TGTGCCAGCAGCCAAGTGGGACTAGCGGGTTCCTACGAGCAGTACTTC.

The V call is TRBV5-6, the J call TRBJ1-1; no clear D. V was pared by 2 bases and J by 2 bases, with 10 bases between. CDR3 size: 14 residues. Germline loops: CDR1 SGHDT, CDR2 YYEEEE. The CDR3: CASSFRRENTEAFF. The CDR3 nucleotides are TGTGCCAGCAGCTTCCGACGGGAAAACACTGAAGCTTTCTTT.

The chain combines TRBV21-1 with TRBJ1-2; the table calls TRBD1, which could not be checked here. TRBV21-1 is a pseudogene. This CDR3 comprises 12 residues. The CDR3 nucleotides read TGTGCCAGCAGCGCAGACAGGGTTGGCTACACCTTC. It specifies CASSADRVGYTF.

The J gene is TRBJ2-2, the V gene TRBV3-1 (or the pseudogene TRBV3-2); a possible D gene is TRBD1 (5 bases). Looked up from germline, CDR1 is LGHDT and CDR2 is YNNKEL (reference sequence). CDR3 length: 16 residues. V lost 1 base and J lost 1, with 10 bases in between. CDR3 loop: CASSQARQQNTGELFF. Here the CDR3 DNA reads TGTGCCAGCAGCCAAGCTAGACAGCAGAACACCGGGGAGCTGTTTTTT.

This chain uses TRBV7-2 with TRBJ2-1, with D possibly being TRBD1 (5 bases). Trimming took 2 bases from V and 2 from J, leaving 10 bases between them. CDR3 length: 15 residues. Germline CDR1 and CDR2: SGHTA and FQGNSA. The CDR3 sequence is CASSLQGSPYNEQFF. The CDR3 DNA is TGTGCCAGCAGCTTACAGGGAAGTCCCTACAATGAGCAGTTCTTC.